One TCR beta chain is described in this entry. Antigen unknown. These data come from a study of cytomegalovirus exposure and HLA in healthy donors. The primer mix had 60 Vbeta and 13 Jbeta primers. This table comes from immunoSEQ multiplex PCR, and its TCRdb copy is limited to in-frame clones, with some not included. The sample lists about 140,000 clones; around 80% were seen once. The study, taken as a whole, reports: Upon later analysis, HLA-associated TCR beta chains proved more clonally expanded than other, equally common chains.

This sequence was found in a man aged 25 to 40 in good health and CMV-seropositive. What was sequenced was PBMCs.

Here the CDR3 reads CASSSGTGVNGELFF. The CDR3 DNA reads TGTGCCAGCAGTTCCGGGACAGGGGTAAACGGGGAGCTGTTTTTT. The J gene is TRBJ2-2, the V gene TRBV27; 10 bases fit TRBD1. V was clipped by 4 bases and J by 7 bases; unmatched bases: 6. The CDR3 covers 15 residues. CDR1 and CDR2 (germline): MNHEY, SMNVEV (reference sequence).